This section outlines one TCR beta chain sequence together with its context. The antigen remains undetermined. The source of the sample is a study of shared clonotypes between healthy human individuals. For the study at large: Two women and a few men aged 18 to 49 made up the donors.

The data were produced by immunoSEQ multiplex PCR, yet TCRdb's version contains in-frame clones alone and is incomplete. This sample has 2 million to 2.5 million clones, with just over 90% found just once. V was shortened by 2 bases and J by 2 bases, with 13 bases between the two germline ends. Germline lookup yields CDR1 MNHNY and CDR2 SVGAGI (reference sequence). This CDR3 contains 16 residues. The study's findings and limits: Clonotype sharing across a few donors was observed for roughly 5% of naive CD4 clonotypes.

Naivety among CD8 cells was defined by CD45RO negativity and positive CCR7 selection, thereby excluding terminally differentiated effector memory CD45RA+ cells. The specimen was naive CD8+ T cells from PBMCs. The rearrangement joins TRBV6-6 to TRBJ2-4, with D possibly being TRBD1 (5 bases). This receptor was obtained from a man aged 18 to 35 in good health. Some clones in this sample may be carry-over from other donors' samples. CDR3 region: CASSYRVVDTKNIQYF. For the CDR3, the DNA is TGTGCCAGCAGTTACCGGGTAGTGGACACCAAAAACATTCAGTACTTC.